This T cell receptor (beta chain) came from a study of CD8+CD57+ T cells in acquired aplastic anemia. Study observations and caveats: Overlapping CD8+ CDR3 repertoires of patients and controls contained around 30 shared sequences. CD8+ Simpson's diversity did not differ significantly between patients and controls.

Before being chosen for sequencing, patients had shown CD8+CD57+ cell expansion by flow cytometry. Germline-derived CDR1 and CDR2 are MGHDK and SYGVNS. The length of the CDR3 is 16 residues. Deletions cut 9 bases from V and 4 bases from J, with 22 bases between. Template material for TCR beta VDJ and CDR3 profiling consisted of genomic DNA. From the reads, TCRdb called clonotypes with MiXCR, one entry per CDR3 protein. In the table there are about 200,000 distinct CDR3 sequences, roughly 50% of which are singletons. Comment on this clonotype: Its target is unknown.

The sample was sorted CD4+, CD8+, or CD8+CD57+ T cells (not recorded which) from PBMCs. The clonotype originates from a human donor with aplastic anemia. V gene TRBV25-1 combines with J gene TRBJ2-1; D possibly uses TRBD1 or TRBD2 (5 bases each). The CDR3 protein is CASSIDNGASYNEQFF. CDR3 nucleotide sequence: TGTGCCAGTAGTATAGATAACGGGGCCTCATACAATGAGCAGTTCTTC.